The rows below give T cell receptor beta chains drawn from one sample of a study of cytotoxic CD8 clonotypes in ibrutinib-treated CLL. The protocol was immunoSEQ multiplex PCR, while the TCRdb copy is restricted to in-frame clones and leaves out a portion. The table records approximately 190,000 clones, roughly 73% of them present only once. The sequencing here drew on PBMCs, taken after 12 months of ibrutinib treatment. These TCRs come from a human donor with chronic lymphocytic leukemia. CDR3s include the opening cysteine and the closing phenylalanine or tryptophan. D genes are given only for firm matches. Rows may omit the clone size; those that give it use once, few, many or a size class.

CDR3: CASSEGAEEDTGELFF
DNA: TGTGCCAGCAGTGAGGGGGCAGAGGAAGACACCGGGGAGCTGTTTTTT
size: .
J: TRBJ2-2
V: TRBV6-4
D: .

CDR3: CASSPIVDGAAYEQYF
DNA: TGCGCCAGCAGCCCGATCGTTGACGGTGCGGCCTACGAGCAGTACTTC
size: .
J: TRBJ2-7
V: TRBV4-1
D: .

CDR3: CASSIYSGGGETQYF
DNA: TGTGCCAGCAGCATATATAGCGGGGGGGGAGAGACCCAGTACTTC
size: .
J: TRBJ2-5
V: TRBV6-4
D: TRBD2

CDR3: CASRPFGGIQETQYF
DNA: TGTGCCAGCAGGCCATTCGGGGGTATCCAAGAGACCCAGTACTTC
size: once
J: TRBJ2-5
V: TRBV6-5
D: .

CDR3: CAWSSGNEQYF
DNA: TGTGCCTGGAGTTCAGGGAACGAGCAGTACTTC
size: .
J: TRBJ2-7
V: TRBV30
D: .

CDR3: CASSFSGISYEQYF
DNA: TGCGCCAGCAGCTTTAGCGGGATCTCCTACGAGCAGTACTTC
size: .
J: TRBJ2-7
V: TRBV4-1
D: TRBD2

CDR3: CASSTGQGNTEAFF
DNA: TGTGCCAGCTCGACGGGACAGGGGAACACTGAAGCTTTCTTT
size: .
J: TRBJ1-1
V: TRBV18
D: TRBD1

CDR3: CASSVRLYTGAETQYF
DNA: TGTGCCAGCAGTGTTAGGCTTTACACGGGCGCGGAGACCCAGTACTTC
size: .
J: TRBJ2-5
V: TRBV6-1
D: .

CDR3: CASSLSGWPPGANVLTF
DNA: TGTGCCAGCAGTTTATCGGGGTGGCCCCCTGGGGCCAACGTCCTGACTTTC
size: .
J: TRBJ2-6
V: TRBV27
D: .

CDR3: CASSLGRSGYNEQFF
DNA: TGTGCCAGCAGCTTAGGCCGAAGCGGCTACAATGAGCAGTTCTTC
size: many
J: TRBJ2-1
V: TRBV11-3
D: .

CDR3: CASSYGQEVYGYTF
DNA: TGTGCCAGCAGTTACGGACAGGAGGTCTATGGCTACACCTTC
size: .
J: TRBJ1-2
V: TRBV5-4
D: TRBD1

CDR3: CASSLMEGRQGEQYF
DNA: TGTGCCAGCAGCTTAATGGAAGGCCGCCAAGGTGAGCAGTACTTC
size: .
J: TRBJ2-7
V: TRBV11-2
D: .

CDR3: CASNRPGQIPGELFF
DNA: TGTGCCAGCAACAGGCCGGGACAGATCCCCGGGGAGCTGTTTTTT
size: .
J: TRBJ2-2
V: TRBV19
D: TRBD1

CDR3: CASSPGDYTGELFF
DNA: TGTGCCAGCTCACCGGGGGATTACACCGGGGAGCTGTTTTTT
size: .
J: TRBJ2-2
V: TRBV18
D: .

CDR3: CASSYLSSGSIFQNEQFF
DNA: TGTGCCAGCAGCTACCTTTCTAGCGGGAGTATCTTTCAGAATGAGCAGTTCTTC
size: .
J: TRBJ2-1
V: TRBV11-2
D: TRBD2

CDR3: CALADFSYNEQFF
DNA: TGTGCCTTAGCGGATTTTTCCTACAATGAGCAGTTCTTC
size: .
J: TRBJ2-1
V: TRBV19
D: .

CDR3: CASATGQSYEQYF
DNA: TGTGCCAGCGCGACAGGGCAATCCTACGAGCAGTACTTC
size: .
J: TRBJ2-7
V: TRBV18
D: TRBD1

CDR3: CAISGLAEEYNEQFF
DNA: TGTGCCATCAGTGGGTTAGCGGAGGAATACAATGAGCAGTTCTTC
size: .
J: TRBJ2-1
V: TRBV10-3
D: .

CDR3: CASSIKAYSNQPQHF
DNA: TGTGCCAGTAGTATTAAGGCTTATAGCAATCAGCCCCAGCATTTT
size: .
J: TRBJ1-5
V: TRBV19
D: .

CDR3: CASRPGTSGRFSDNEQFF
DNA: TGCGCCAGCAGGCCCGGGACTAGCGGGAGATTTTCGGACAATGAGCAGTTCTTC
size: .
J: TRBJ2-1
V: TRBV5-1
D: TRBD2

CDR3: CASRGALSYEQYF
DNA: TGTGCCAGCAGAGGGGCGCTCTCCTACGAGCAGTACTTC
size: .
J: TRBJ2-7
V: TRBV2
D: .

CDR3: CASTNGQGNYGYTF
DNA: TGTGCCAGCACAAACGGACAGGGTAACTATGGCTACACCTTC
size: .
J: TRBJ1-2
V: TRBV28
D: TRBD1

CDR3: CASSPYSSAHEQYF
DNA: TGTGCCAGCAGTCCGTACTCTAGTGCTCACGAGCAGTACTTC
size: once
J: TRBJ2-7
V: TRBV27
D: .

CDR3: CASSSARQNMNTEAFF
DNA: TGTGCCAGCAGCTCCGCCCGACAGAACATGAACACTGAAGCTTTCTTT
size: .
J: TRBJ1-1
V: TRBV7-9
D: .

CDR3: CASSYGTTTDTQYF
DNA: TGTGCCAGCAGTTACGGGACTACCACAGATACGCAGTATTTT
size: .
J: TRBJ2-3
V: TRBV6-5
D: TRBD2

CDR3: CASSLGDRYNEQFF
DNA: TGTGCCAGCAGCTTGGGGGACCGATACAATGAGCAGTTCTTC
size: once
J: TRBJ2-1
V: TRBV7-6
D: .

CDR3: CASSWGQGEQPQHF
DNA: TGTGCCAGCAGCTGGGGACAGGGCGAACAGCCCCAGCATTTT
size: .
J: TRBJ1-5
V: TRBV2
D: TRBD1

CDR3: CASSRGLAGRGPTPFSYEQYF
DNA: TGTGCCAGCAGCCGGGGACTAGCGGGAAGAGGACCCACTCCCTTCTCCTACGAGCAGTACTTC
size: .
J: TRBJ2-7
V: TRBV13
D: TRBD2

CDR3: CASSSPRGPQETQYF
DNA: TGTGCCAGCAGCTCCCCTCGGGGCCCCCAAGAGACCCAGTACTTC
size: .
J: TRBJ2-5
V: TRBV7-9
D: .

CDR3: CASSAGQSVHQPQHF
DNA: TGTGCCAGCAGTGCGGGACAGTCAGTTCATCAGCCCCAGCATTTT
size: many
J: TRBJ1-5
V: TRBV25-1
D: TRBD1

CDR3: CASTRLAPSTDTQYF
DNA: TGTGCCAGCACCAGACTAGCGCCCAGCACAGATACGCAGTATTTT
size: .
J: TRBJ2-3
V: TRBV27
D: TRBD2

CDR3: CASRDRDVNIQYF
DNA: TGTGCCAGCAGAGATCGGGACGTAAACATTCAGTACTTC
size: .
J: TRBJ2-4
V: TRBV27
D: .

CDR3: CASSLTGTAYEQYF
DNA: TGTGCCAGCAGCCTTACCGGGACAGCCTACGAGCAGTACTTC
size: .
J: TRBJ2-7
V: TRBV5-5
D: TRBD1

CDR3: CASSDRGNTEAFF
DNA: TGTGCCAGTAGTGACAGGGGGAACACTGAAGCTTTCTTT
size: .
J: TRBJ1-1
V: TRBV19
D: TRBD1

CDR3: CASSSARGGYEQYF
DNA: TGTGCCAGCAGCTCGGCCAGGGGCGGATACGAGCAGTACTTC
size: .
J: TRBJ2-7
V: TRBV6-6
D: .

CDR3: CASSIGQITGELFF
DNA: TGTGCCAGTAGTATTGGACAGATCACCGGGGAGCTGTTTTTT
size: .
J: TRBJ2-2
V: TRBV19
D: .

CDR3: CASSDPGQTTDTQYF
DNA: TGTGCCAGCAGTGATCCCGGACAGACCACAGATACGCAGTATTTT
size: .
J: TRBJ2-3
V: TRBV25-1
D: .

CDR3: CASSWGTFGYEQYF
DNA: TGTGCCAGCAGCTGGGGGACATTCGGGTACGAGCAGTACTTC
size: few
J: TRBJ2-7
V: TRBV5-5
D: .

CDR3: CASGMGQGNSPLHF
DNA: TGTGCCAGCGGGATGGGACAGGGGAATTCACCCCTCCACTTT
size: .
J: TRBJ1-6
V: TRBV6-5
D: TRBD1

CDR3: CASSSRGRSDSNQPQHF
DNA: TGTGCCAGCAGCTCCCGCGGCAGGAGCGATAGCAATCAGCCCCAGCATTTT
size: once
J: TRBJ1-5
V: TRBV11-3
D: .

CDR3: CASSPVSRGPRYEQYF
DNA: TGCGCCAGCAGCCCCGTAAGCAGGGGACCCAGATACGAGCAGTACTTC
size: .
J: TRBJ2-7
V: TRBV4-1
D: .

CDR3: CASSLGGTLPEAFF
DNA: TGTGCCAGCAGCTTAGGGGGGACATTACCTGAAGCTTTCTTT
size: .
J: TRBJ1-1
V: TRBV11-2
D: .

CDR3: CASSDRGLGDTQYF
DNA: TGTGCCAGCAGCGACAGGGGGCTTGGAGATACGCAGTATTTT
size: .
J: TRBJ2-3
V: TRBV2
D: TRBD1

CDR3: CASGGVARETQYF
DNA: TGTGCCAGCGGTGGAGTGGCCCGCGAGACCCAGTACTTC
size: .
J: TRBJ2-5
V: TRBV28
D: .

CDR3: CASVTGEEWTEAFF
DNA: TGTGCCAGTGTGACAGGGGAGGAGTGGACTGAAGCTTTCTTT
size: .
J: TRBJ1-1
V: TRBV19
D: TRBD1

CDR3: CASRETWGAKRRNEQFF
DNA: TGTGCCAGCAGGGAAACATGGGGAGCTAAAAGGAGGAATGAGCAGTTCTTC
size: .
J: TRBJ2-1
V: TRBV7-9
D: .

CDR3: CASSLAWGVGNEQYF
DNA: TGCGCCAGCAGCCTGGCGTGGGGGGTCGGAAACGAGCAGTACTTC
size: .
J: TRBJ2-7
V: TRBV5-1
D: .

CDR3: CASSLYPPPGEQFF
DNA: TGTGCCAGCAGCTTGTACCCCCCGCCGGGTGAGCAGTTCTTC
size: .
J: TRBJ2-1
V: TRBV7-6
D: .

CDR3: CASRIASTDTQYF
DNA: TGTGCCAGTAGGATCGCCTCCACAGATACGCAGTATTTT
size: .
J: TRBJ2-3
V: TRBV19
D: .

CDR3: CASSPRTDANTGELFF
DNA: TGTGCCAGCAGCCCAAGGACCGATGCGAACACCGGGGAGCTGTTTTTT
size: .
J: TRBJ2-2
V: TRBV14
D: .

CDR3: CASSVTSSRAVYEQYF
DNA: TGTGCCAGTAGTGTGACTAGTTCGAGGGCGGTCTACGAGCAGTACTTC
size: .
J: TRBJ2-7
V: TRBV19
D: .

CDR3: CASSLARPNQPQHF
DNA: TGTGCCAGCAGCTTGGCAAGACCCAATCAGCCCCAGCATTTT
size: once
J: TRBJ1-5
V: TRBV7-8
D: .

CDR3: CASRSFGRASDTQYF
DNA: TGTGCCAGCAGGTCCTTTGGGAGGGCGTCAGATACGCAGTATTTT
size: .
J: TRBJ2-3
V: TRBV5-4
D: TRBD2

CDR3: CASSGEGADPYGYTF
DNA: TGTGCCAGCAGCGGGGAGGGGGCAGACCCCTATGGCTACACCTTC
size: .
J: TRBJ1-2
V: TRBV7-6
D: TRBD1

CDR3: CASSFSGLYTEAFF
DNA: TGTGCCAGCAGTTTCTCCGGCCTGTACACTGAAGCTTTCTTT
size: .
J: TRBJ1-1
V: TRBV28
D: .

CDR3: CASSLVMGNGEQYF
DNA: TGCGCCAGCAGCTTGGTCATGGGAAACGGCGAGCAGTACTTC
size: .
J: TRBJ2-7
V: TRBV5-1
D: .

CDR3: CASRQGHYEQYF
DNA: TGTGCCAGCCGACAGGGTCACTACGAGCAGTACTTC
size: .
J: TRBJ2-7
V: TRBV19
D: TRBD1

CDR3: CAISESGGSSYNEQFF
DNA: TGTGCCATCAGTGAGTCGGGCGGGAGCTCCTACAATGAGCAGTTCTTC
size: .
J: TRBJ2-1
V: TRBV10-3
D: TRBD2

CDR3: CAWSIGTHGYTF
DNA: TGTGCCTGGAGTATAGGGACACATGGCTACACCTTC
size: once
J: TRBJ1-2
V: TRBV30
D: .